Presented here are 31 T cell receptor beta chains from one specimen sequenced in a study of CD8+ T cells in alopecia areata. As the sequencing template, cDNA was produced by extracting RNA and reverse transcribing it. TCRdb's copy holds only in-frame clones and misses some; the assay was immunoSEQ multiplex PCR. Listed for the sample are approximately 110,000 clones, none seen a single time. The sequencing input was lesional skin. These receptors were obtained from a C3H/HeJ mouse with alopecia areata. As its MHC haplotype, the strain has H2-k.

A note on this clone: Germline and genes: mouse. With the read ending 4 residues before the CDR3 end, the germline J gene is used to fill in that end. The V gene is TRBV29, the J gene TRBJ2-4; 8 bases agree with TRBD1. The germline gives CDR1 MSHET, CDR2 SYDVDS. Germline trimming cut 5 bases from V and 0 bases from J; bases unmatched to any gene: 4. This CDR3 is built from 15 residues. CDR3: CASSPRTGSQNTLYF. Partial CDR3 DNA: TGTGCTAGCAGTCCCAGGACAGGGAGTCAAAAC.

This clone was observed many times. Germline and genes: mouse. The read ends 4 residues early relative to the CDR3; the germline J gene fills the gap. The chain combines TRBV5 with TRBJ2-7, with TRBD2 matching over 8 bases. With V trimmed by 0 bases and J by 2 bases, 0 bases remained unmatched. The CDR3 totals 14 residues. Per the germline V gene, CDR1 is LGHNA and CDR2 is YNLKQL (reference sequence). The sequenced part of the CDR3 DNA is TGTGCCAGCAGCCAAGACTGGGGGGCCTAT. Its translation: CASSQDWGAY. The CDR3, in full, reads CASSQDWGAYEQYF.

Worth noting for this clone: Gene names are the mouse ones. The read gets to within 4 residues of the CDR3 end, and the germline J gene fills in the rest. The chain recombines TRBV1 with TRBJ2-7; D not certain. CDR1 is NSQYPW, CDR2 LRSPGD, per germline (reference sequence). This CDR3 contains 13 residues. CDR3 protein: CTCSARLLYEQYF. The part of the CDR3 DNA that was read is TGCACCTGCAGTGCAAGACTTCTTTAT.

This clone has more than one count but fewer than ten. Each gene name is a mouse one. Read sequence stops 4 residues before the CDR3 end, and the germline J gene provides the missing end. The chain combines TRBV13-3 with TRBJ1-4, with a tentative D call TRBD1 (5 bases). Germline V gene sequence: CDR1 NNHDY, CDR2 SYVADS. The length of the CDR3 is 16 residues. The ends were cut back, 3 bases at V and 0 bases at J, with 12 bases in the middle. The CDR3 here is CASSAQGEISNERLFF. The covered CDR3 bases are TGTGCCAGCAGTGCTCAGGGAGAAATTTCCAACGAA.

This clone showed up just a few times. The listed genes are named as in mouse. The covered CDR3 bases are TGTGCCAGCGCTACCGGGACAGGGGTTTAT. Translated, it gives CASATGTGVY. The whole CDR3 sequence reads CASATGTGVYEQYF. This chain joins TRBV13-3 and TRBJ2-7; 10 bases agree with TRBD1. From the germline J gene comes the end of the CDR3, since the read stops 4 residues before it. Germline values: CDR1 NNHDY, CDR2 SYVADS. The CDR3 has 14 residues.

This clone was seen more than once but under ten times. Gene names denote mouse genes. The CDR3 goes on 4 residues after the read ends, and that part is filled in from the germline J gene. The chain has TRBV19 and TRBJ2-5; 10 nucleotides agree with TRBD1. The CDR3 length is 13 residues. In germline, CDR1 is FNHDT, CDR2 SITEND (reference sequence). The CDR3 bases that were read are TGTGCCAGCAGCGGGACAGGGGAGGAC. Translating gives CASSGTGED. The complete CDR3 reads CASSGTGEDTQYF.

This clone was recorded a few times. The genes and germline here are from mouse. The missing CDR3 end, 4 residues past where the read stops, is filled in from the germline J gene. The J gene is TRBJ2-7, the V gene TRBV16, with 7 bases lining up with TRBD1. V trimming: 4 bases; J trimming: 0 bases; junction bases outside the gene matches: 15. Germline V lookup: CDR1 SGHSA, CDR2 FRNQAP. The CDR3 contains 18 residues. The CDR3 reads CASSSPRDSHRSSYEQYF. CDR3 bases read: TGTGCAAGCAGCTCTCCCAGGGACAGTCATAGGAGCTCCTAT.

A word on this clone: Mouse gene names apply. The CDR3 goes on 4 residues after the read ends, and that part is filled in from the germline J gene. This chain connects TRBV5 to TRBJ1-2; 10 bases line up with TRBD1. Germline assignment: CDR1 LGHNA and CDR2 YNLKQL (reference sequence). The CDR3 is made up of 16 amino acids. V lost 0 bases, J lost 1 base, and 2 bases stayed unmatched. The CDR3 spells CASSQEGDRGNSDYTF. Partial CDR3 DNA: TGTGCCAGCAGCCAAGAAGGGGACAGGGGAAACTCC.

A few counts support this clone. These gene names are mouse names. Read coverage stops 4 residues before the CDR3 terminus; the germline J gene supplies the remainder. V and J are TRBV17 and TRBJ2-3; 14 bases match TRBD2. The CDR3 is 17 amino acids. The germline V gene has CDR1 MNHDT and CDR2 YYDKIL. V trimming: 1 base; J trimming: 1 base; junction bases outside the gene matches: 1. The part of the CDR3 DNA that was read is TGTGCTAGCAGTAGAGGGGACTGGGGGGGCGGTGCAGAA. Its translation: CASSRGDWGGGAE. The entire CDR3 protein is CASSRGDWGGGAETLYF.

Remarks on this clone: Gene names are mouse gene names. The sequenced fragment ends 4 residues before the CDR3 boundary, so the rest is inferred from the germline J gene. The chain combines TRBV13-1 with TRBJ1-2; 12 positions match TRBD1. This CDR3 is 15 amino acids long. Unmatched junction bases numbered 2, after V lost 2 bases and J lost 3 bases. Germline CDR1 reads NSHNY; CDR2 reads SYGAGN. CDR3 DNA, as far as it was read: TGTGCCAGCAGTGAAGGGACAGGGGGCGACTCC. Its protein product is CASSEGTGGDS. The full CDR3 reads CASSEGTGGDSDYTF.

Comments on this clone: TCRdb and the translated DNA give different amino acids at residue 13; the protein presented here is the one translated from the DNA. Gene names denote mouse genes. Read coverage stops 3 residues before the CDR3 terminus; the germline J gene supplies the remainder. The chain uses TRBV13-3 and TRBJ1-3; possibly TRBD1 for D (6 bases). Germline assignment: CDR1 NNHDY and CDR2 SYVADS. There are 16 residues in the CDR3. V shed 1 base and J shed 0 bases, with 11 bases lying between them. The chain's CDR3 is CASSDLVRGSGNTLYF. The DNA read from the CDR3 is TGTGCCAGCAGTGATTTGGTCAGGGGTTCTGGAAATACG.

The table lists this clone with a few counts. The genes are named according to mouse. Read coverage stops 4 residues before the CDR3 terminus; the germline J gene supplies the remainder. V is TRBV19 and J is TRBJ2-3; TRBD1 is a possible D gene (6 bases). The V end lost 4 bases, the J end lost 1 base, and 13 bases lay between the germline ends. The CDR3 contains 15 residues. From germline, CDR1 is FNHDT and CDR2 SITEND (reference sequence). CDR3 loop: CASSLDRTGAETLYF. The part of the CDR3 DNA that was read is TGTGCCAGCAGTCTCGACAGGACGGGTGCAGAA.

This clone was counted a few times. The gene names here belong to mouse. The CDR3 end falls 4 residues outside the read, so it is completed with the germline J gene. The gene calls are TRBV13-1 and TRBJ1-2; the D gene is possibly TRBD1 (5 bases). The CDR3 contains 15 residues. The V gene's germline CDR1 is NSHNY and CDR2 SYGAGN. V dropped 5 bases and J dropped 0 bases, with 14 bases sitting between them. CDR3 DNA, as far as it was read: TGTGCCAGCAGCCCTGGACAAACTACAAACTCC. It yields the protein CASSPGQTTNS. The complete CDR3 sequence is CASSPGQTTNSDYTF.

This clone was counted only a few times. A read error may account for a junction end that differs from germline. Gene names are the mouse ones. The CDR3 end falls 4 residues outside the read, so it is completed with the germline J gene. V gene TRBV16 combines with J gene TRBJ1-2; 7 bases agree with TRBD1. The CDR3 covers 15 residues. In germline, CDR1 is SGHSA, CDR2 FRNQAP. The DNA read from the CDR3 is TGTGCAAGCAGCTTGACCGGGACAGCAAACACC. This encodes CASSLTGTANT. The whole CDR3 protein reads CASSLTGTANTDYTF.

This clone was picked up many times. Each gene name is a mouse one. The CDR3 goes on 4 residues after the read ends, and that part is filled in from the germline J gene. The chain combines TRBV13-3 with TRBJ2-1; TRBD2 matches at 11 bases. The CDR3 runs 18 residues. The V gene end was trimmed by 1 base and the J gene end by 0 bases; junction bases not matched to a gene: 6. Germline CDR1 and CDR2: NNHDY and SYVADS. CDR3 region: CASSDWTGGPYNYAEQFF. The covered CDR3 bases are TGTGCCAGCAGTGATTGGACTGGGGGGCCCTATAACTATGCT.

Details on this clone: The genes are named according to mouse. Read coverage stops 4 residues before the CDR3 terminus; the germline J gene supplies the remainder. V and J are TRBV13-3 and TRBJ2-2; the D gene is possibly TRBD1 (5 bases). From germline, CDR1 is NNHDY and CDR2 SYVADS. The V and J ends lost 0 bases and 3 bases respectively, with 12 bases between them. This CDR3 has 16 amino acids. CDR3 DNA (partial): TGTGCCAGCAGTGATGCACCAGGGAGCCACACCGGG. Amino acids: CASSDAPGSHTG. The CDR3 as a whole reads CASSDAPGSHTGQLYF. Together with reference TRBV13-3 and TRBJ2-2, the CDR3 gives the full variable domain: EAAVTQSPRSKVAVTGGKVTLSCHQTNNHDYMYWYRQDTGHGLRLIHYSYVADSTEKGDIPDGYKASRPSQENFSLILELASLSQTAVYFCASSDAPGSHTGQLYFGEGSKLTVL.

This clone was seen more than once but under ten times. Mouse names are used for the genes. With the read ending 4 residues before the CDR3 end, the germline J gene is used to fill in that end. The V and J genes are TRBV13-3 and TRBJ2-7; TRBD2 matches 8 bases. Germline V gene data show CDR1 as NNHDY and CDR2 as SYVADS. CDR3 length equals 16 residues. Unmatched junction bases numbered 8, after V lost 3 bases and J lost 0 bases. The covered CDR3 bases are TGTGCCAGCAGTGGAGGGGGGGGGCTGAGCTCCTAT. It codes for CASSGGGGLSSY. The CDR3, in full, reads CASSGGGGLSSYEQYF.

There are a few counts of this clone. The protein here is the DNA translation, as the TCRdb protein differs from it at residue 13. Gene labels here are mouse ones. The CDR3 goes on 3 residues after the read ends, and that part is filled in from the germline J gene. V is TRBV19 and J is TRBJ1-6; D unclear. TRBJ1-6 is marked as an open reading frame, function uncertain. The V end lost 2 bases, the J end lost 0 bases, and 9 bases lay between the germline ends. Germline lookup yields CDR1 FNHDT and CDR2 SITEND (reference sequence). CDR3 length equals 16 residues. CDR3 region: CASSMSGDSYNSPLYF. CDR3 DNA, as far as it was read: TGTGCCAGCAGTATGAGTGGGGATTCCTATAATTCGCCC.

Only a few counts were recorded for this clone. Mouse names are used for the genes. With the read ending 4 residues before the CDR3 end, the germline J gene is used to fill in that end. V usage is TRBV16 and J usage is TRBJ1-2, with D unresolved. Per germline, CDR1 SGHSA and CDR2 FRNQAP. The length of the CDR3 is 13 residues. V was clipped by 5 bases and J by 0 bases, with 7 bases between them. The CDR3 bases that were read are TGTGCAAGCAGCATCAGTGCAAACTCC. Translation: CASSISANS. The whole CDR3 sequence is CASSISANSDYTF.

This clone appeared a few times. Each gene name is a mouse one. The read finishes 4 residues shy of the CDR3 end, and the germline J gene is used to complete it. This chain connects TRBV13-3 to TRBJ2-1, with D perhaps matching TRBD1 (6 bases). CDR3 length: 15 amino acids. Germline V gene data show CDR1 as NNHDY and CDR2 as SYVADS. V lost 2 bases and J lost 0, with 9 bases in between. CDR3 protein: CASSDRQDNYAEQFF. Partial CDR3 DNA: TGTGCCAGCAGTGACCGACAGGATAACTATGCT.

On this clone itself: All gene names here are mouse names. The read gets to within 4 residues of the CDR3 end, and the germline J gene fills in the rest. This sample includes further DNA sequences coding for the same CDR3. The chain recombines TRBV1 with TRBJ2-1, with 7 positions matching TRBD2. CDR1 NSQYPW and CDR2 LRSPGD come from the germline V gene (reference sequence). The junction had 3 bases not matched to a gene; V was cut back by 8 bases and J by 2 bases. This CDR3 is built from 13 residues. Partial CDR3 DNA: TGCACCTGCCGGCTGGGGGACTATGCT. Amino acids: CTCRLGDYA. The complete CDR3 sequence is CTCRLGDYAEQFF.

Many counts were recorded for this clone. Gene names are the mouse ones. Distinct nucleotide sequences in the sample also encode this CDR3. CDR3 residues: CASSRGQGAETLYF. The DNA read from the CDR3 is TGTGCTAGCAGTAGAGGACAGGGTGCAGAA. The rearrangement links TRBV17 to TRBJ2-3, with D possibly being TRBD1 (6 bases). The CDR3 end lies 4 residues beyond the end of the read and is filled in from the germline J gene. Germline CDR1 MNHDT, CDR2 YYDKIL. The CDR3 has 14 residues. The V end lost 1 base, the J end lost 1 base, and 6 bases lay between the germline ends.

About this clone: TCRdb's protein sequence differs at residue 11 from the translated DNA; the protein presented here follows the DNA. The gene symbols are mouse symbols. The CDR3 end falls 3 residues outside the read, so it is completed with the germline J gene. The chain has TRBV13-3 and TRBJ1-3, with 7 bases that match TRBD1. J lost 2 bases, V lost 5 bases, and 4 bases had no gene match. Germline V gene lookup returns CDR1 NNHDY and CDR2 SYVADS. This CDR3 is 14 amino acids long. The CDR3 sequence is CASRRGQPGNTLYF. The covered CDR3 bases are TGTGCCAGCAGACGGGGACAGCCTGGAAATACG.

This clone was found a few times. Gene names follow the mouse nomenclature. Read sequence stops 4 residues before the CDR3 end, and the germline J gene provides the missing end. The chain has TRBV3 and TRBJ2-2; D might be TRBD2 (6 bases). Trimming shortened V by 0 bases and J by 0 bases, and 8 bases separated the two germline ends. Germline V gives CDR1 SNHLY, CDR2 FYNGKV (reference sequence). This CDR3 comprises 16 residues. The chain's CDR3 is CASSLALGPNTGQLYF. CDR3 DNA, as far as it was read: TGTGCCAGCAGCTTAGCTCTGGGGCCAAACACCGGG.

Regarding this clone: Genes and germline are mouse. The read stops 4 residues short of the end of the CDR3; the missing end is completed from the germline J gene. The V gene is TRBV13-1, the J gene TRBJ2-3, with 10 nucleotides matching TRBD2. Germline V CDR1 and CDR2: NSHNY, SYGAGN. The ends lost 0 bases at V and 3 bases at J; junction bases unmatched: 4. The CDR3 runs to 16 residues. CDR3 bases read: TGTGCCAGCAGTGATGCATCTGGGGGGGCCGCAGAA. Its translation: CASSDASGGAAE. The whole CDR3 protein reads CASSDASGGAAETLYF.

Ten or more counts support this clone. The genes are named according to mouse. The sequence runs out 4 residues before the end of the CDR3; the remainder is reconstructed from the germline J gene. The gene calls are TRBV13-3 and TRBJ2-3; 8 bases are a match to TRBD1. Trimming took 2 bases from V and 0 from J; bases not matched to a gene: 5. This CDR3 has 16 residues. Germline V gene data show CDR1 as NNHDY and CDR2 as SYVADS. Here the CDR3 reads CASSEWDRTSAETLYF. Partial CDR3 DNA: TGTGCCAGCAGTGAATGGGACAGGACTAGTGCAGAA.

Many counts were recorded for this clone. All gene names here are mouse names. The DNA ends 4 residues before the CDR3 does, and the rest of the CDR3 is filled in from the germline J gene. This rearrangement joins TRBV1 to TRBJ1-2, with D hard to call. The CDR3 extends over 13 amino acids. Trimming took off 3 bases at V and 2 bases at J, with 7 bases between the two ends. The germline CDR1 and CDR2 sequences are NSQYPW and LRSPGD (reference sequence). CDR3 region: CTCSANKNSDYTF. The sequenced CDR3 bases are TGCACCTGCAGTGCGAACAAGAACTCC.

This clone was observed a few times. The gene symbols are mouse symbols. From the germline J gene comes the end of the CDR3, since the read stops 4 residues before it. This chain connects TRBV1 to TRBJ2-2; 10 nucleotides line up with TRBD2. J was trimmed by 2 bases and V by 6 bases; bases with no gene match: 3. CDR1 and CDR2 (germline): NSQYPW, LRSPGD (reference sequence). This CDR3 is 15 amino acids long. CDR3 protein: CTCRRTGGNTGQLYF. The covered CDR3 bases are TGCACCTGCAGGCGGACTGGGGGTAACACCGGG.

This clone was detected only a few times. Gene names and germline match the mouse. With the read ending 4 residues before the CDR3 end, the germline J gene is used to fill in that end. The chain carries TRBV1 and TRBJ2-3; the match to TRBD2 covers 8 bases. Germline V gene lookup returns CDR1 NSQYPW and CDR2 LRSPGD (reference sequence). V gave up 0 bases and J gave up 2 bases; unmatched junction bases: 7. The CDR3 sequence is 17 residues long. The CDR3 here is CTCSADIAWGVAETLYF. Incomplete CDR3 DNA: TGCACCTGCAGTGCAGATATCGCCTGGGGGGTTGCAGAA.

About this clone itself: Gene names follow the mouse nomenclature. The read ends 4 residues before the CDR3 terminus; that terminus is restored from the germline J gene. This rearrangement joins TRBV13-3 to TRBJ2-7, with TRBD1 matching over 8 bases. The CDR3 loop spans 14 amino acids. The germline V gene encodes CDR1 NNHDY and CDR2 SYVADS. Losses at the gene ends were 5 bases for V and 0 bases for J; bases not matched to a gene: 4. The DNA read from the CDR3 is TGTGCCAGCAGCCAACAGGGGGACTCCTAT. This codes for CASSQQGDSY. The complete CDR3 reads CASSQQGDSYEQYF.

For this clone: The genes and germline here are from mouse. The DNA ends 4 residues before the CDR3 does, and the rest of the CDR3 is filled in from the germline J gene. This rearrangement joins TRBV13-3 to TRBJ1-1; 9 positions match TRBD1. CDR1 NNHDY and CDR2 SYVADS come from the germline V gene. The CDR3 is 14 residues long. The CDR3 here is CASSDEGQGPEVFF. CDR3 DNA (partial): TGTGCCAGCAGTGATGAGGGACAGGGTCCA.